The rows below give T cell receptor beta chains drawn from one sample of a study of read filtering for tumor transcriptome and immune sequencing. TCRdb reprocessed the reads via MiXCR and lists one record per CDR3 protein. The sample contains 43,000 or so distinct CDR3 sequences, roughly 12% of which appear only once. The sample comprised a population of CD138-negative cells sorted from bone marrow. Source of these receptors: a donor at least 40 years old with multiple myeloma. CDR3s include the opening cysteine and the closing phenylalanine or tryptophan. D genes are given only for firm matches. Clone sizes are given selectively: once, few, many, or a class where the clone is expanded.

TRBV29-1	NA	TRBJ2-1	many	CSVITGGTHYNEQFF	TGCAGCGTTATAACCGGGGGTACTCACTACAATGAGCAGTTCTTC
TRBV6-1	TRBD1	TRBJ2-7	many	CASTPDRGSYEQYF	TGTGCCAGCACCCCAGACAGGGGCTCCTACGAGCAGTACTTC
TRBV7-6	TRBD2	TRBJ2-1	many	CASSLAGGLGNEQFF	TGTGCTAGCAGCTTAGCGGGAGGGCTAGGCAATGAGCAGTTCTTC
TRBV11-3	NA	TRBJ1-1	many	CASTSVLQGNTEAFF	TGTGCCAGCACCTCGGTCCTTCAAGGGAACACTGAAGCTTTCTTT
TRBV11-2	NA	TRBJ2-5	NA	CASSPSGGMGKETQYF	TGCGCCAGCAGCCCATCGGGCGGAATGGGGAAAGAGACCCAGTACTTC
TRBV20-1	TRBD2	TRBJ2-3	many	CSANPRRLAGLDTQYF	TGCAGTGCTAACCCCCGCCGACTAGCGGGATTGGATACGCAGTATTTT
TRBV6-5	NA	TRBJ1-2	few	CASSYAGTDSYGYTF	TGTGCCAGCAGTTACGCAGGCACGGATAGCTATGGCTACACCTTC
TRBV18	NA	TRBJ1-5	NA	CASSPDSNQPQHF	TGTGCCAGCTCACCGGATAGCAATCAGCCCCAGCATTTT
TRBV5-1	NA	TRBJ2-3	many	CASRANPEGADTQYF	TGCGCCAGCAGAGCGAACCCGGAAGGGGCAGATACGCAGTATTTT
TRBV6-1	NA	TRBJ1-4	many	CASSEGTTNEKLFF	TGTGCCAGCAGTGAAGGGACAACTAATGAAAAACTGTTTTTT
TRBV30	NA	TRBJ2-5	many	CAWSVWAGRRKETQYF	TGTGCCTGGAGTGTATGGGCTGGCAGGAGGAAAGAGACCCAGTACTTC
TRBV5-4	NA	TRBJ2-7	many	CASSTHSSSYEQYF	TGTGCCAGCAGCACCCACTCTAGCTCCTACGAGCAGTACTTC
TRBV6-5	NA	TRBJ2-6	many	CASSSGANVLTF	TGTGCCAGCAGTTCAGGGGCCAACGTCCTGACTTTC
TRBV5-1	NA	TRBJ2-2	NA	CASSQWDGYTGELFF	TGCGCCAGCAGTCAATGGGACGGTTACACCGGGGAGCTGTTTTTT
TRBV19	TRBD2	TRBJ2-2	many	CASSTRTSGSMGTGELFF	TGTGCCAGTAGTACCAGGACTAGCGGGAGTATGGGCACCGGGGAGCTGTTTTTT
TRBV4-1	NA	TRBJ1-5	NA	CASSQDGPQHF	TGCGCCAGCAGCCAAGATGGGCCCCAGCATTTT
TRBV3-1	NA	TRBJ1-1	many	CASASRGLNTEAFF	TGTGCCAGCGCCTCACGAGGATTGAACACTGAAGCTTTCTTT
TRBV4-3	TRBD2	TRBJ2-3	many	CASSQELTSELRDTQYF	TGCGCCAGCAGCCAAGAATTGACTAGCGAGCTTCGGGATACGCAGTATTTT
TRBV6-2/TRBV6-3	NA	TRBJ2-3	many	CASSYDPRRTTDTQYF	TGTGCCAGCAGTTACGACCCGCGACGAACCACAGATACGCAGTATTTT
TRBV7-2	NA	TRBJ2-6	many	CASSLGGGRRVANVLTF	TGTGCCAGCAGCTTAGGGGGGGGCCGCAGGGTGGCCAACGTCCTGACTTTC
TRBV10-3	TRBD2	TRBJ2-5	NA	CAISGSSGTETQYF	TGTGCCATCAGTGGTTCTAGCGGGACGGAGACCCAGTACTTC
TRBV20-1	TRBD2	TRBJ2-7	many	CSARPGLAGAYEQYF	TGCAGTGCTAGACCAGGACTAGCGGGAGCTTACGAGCAGTACTTC
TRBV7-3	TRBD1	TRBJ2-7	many	CASSRGQGDEQYF	TGTGCCAGCAGCCGGGGACAGGGGGACGAGCAGTACTTC
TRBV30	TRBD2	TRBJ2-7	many	CAWSVGLAGMREQYF	TGTGCCTGGAGTGTCGGACTAGCCGGGATGAGGGAGCAGTACTTC
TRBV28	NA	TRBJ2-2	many	CASSLDELAKKRGELFF	TGTGCCAGCAGTTTAGACGAGTTAGCTAAAAAGAGGGGGGAGCTGTTTTTT
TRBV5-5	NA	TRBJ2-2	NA	CASSLPGEPFF	TGTGCCAGCAGCCTCCCCGGGGAGCCGTTCTTT
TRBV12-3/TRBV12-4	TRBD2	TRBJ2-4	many	CASRPAGAKNIQYF	TGTGCCAGCAGACCAGCGGGGGCCAAAAACATTCAGTACTTC
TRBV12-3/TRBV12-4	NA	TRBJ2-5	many	CASSFHGGKETQYF	TGTGCCAGCAGTTTCCATGGAGGGAAAGAGACCCAGTACTTC
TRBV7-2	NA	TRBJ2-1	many	CASSLDYGTYNEQFF	TGTGCCAGCAGCTTAGATTACGGGACCTACAATGAGCAGTTCTTC
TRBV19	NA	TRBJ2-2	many	CASKLEGGPNTGELFF	TGTGCCAGTAAGCTCGAGGGGGGTCCAAACACCGGGGAGCTGTTTTTT
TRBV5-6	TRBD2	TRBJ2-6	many	CASSAGEGSSSGANVLTF	TGTGCCAGCAGTGCCGGGGAGGGCAGTTCCTCTGGGGCCAACGTCCTGACTTTC
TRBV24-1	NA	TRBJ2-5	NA	CATSDADSQETRYF	TGTGCCACCAGTGATGCAGACAGCCAAGAGACCCGGTACTTC
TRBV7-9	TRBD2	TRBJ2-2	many	CASRTGGTTGELFF	TGTGCCAGCAGGACCGGGGGGACCACCGGGGAGCTGTTTTTT
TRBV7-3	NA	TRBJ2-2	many	CASQNRGGTGELFF	TGTGCCTCTCAGAACAGAGGGGGCACCGGGGAGCTGTTTTTT
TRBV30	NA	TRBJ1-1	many	CASQDQIGTEAFF	TGTGCCTCGCAGGACCAGATTGGTACTGAAGCTTTCTTT
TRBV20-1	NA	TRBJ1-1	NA	CSAKGGNLRVNTEAFF	TGCAGTGCTAAAGGCGGGAATTTGCGGGTGAACACTGAAGCTTTCTTT
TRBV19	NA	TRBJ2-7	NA	CASTLQGGTSYEQYF	TGTGCCAGTACCTTACAGGGAGGAACATCCTACGAGCAGTACTTC
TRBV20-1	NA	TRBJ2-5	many	CSPTSNQETQYF	TGCAGTCCTACCAGTAACCAAGAGACCCAGTACTTC
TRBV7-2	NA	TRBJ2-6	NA	CASSLQGSASGANVLTF	TGTGCCAGCAGCTTACAGGGCTCTGCGTCTGGGGCCAACGTCCTGACTTTC
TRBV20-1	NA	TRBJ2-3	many	CSAPGVLRGGTDTQYF	TGCAGTGCGCCGGGAGTGTTGCGGGGAGGCACAGATACGCAGTATTTT
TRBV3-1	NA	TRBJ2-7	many	CASSRGTVSYEQYF	TGTGCCAGCAGCCGGGGGACGGTATCCTACGAGCAGTACTTC
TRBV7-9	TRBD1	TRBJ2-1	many	CASGGGPGQGVESSYNEQFF	TGTGCCAGCGGGGGGGGCCCGGGACAGGGGGTTGAGAGCTCCTACAATGAGCAGTTCTTC
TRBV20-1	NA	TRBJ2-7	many	CSALDRGHEQYF	TGCAGTGCTCTCGACAGAGGTCACGAGCAGTACTTC
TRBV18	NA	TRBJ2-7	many	CASSATPEGRGEQYF	TGTGCCAGCTCAGCAACCCCCGAGGGAAGGGGGGAGCAGTACTTC
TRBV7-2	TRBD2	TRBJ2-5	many	CASSSGASGRSGETQYF	TGTGCCAGCAGCTCCGGGGCTAGCGGGAGGTCAGGGGAGACCCAGTACTTC
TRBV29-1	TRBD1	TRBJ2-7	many	CSVGDSYEQYF	TGCAGCGTTGGGGACAGCTACGAGCAGTACTTC
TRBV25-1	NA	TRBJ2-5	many	CASSEYKGPGLETQYF	TGTGCCAGCAGTGAATATAAGGGCCCAGGGCTGGAGACCCAGTACTTC
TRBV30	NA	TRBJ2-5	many	CAWSAQTGNQETQYF	TGTGCCTGGAGTGCTCAGACGGGGAACCAAGAGACCCAGTACTTC
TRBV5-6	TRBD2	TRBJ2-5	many	CASSLIAGEETQYF	TGTGCCAGCAGCTTGATAGCGGGAGAGGAGACCCAGTACTTC
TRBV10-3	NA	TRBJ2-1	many	CAISESSYNEQFF	TGTGCCATCAGTGAGTCGAGTTACAATGAGCAGTTCTTC
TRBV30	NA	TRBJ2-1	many	CAWSVRRLSWANEQFF	TGTGCCTGGAGTGTACGGAGGCTTTCCTGGGCCAATGAGCAGTTCTTC
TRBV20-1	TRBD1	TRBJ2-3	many	CSARETGDSTDTQYF	TGCAGTGCTAGAGAAACAGGGGACAGCACAGATACGCAGTATTTT
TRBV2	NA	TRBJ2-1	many	CASSERVHSYNEQFF	TGTGCCAGCAGTGAAAGGGTTCACTCCTACAATGAGCAGTTCTTC
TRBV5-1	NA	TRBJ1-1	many	CASSTGNFATEAFF	TGCGCCAGCAGTACAGGGAATTTCGCCACTGAAGCTTTCTTT
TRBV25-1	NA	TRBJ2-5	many	CASSVRGETQYF	TGTGCCAGCAGTGTAAGGGGTGAGACCCAGTACTTC
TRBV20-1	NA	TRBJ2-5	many	CSTTGGVDLETQYF	TGCAGTACCACGGGTGGGGTAGATCTAGAGACCCAGTACTTC